Below, one TCR beta chain is given with its context. This sample stems from a study of T cell changes during pregnancy in multiple sclerosis. The CDR3 totals 15 residues. Trimming took 8 bases from V and 5 from J, leaving 20 bases between them. In germline, CDR1 is PRHDT, CDR2 FYEKMQ (reference sequence). Measured with immunoSEQ multiplex PCR; TCRdb has only the in-frame clones, and not every one. Among 45,000 to 50,000 clones, around 93% were seen once, and the ten largest hold about 4.7%. The sample consisted of CD8+ T cells from peripheral blood mononuclear cells, taken in the first trimester of pregnancy. The clonotype originates from a female donor with multiple sclerosis, enrolled in a pregnancy study. The rearrangement links TRBV13 to TRBJ2-3; D might be TRBD2 (6 bases). In DNA form, the CDR3 reads TGTGCCAGCGATCTAATCAGGAGGGGTGGAGATACGCAGTATTTT. It codes for CASDLIRRGGDTQYF.